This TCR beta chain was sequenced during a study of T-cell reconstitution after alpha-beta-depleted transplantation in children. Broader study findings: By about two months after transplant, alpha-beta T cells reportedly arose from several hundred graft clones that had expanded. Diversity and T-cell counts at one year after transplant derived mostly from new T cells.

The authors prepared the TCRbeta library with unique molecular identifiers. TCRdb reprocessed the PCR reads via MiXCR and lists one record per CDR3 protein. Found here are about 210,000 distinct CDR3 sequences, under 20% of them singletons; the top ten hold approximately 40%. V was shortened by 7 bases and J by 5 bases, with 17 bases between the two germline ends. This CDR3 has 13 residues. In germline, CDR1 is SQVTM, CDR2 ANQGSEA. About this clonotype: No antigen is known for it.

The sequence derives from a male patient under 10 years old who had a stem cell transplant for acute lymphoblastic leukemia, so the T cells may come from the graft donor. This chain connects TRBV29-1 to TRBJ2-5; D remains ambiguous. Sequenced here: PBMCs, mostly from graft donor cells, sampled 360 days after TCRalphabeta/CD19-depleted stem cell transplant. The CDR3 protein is CSAPGGGLETQYF. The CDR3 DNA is TGCAGCGCTCCCGGTGGCGGTCTCGAGACCCAGTACTTC.